This T cell receptor beta chain was sequenced for a study of CD8 T cells in ankylosing spondylitis. Regarding the study as a whole: It appeared that ankylosing spondylitis blood was characterized by a TCR beta motif of under ten highly homologous variants. Disease-linked clones reportedly concentrated significantly in matched ankylosing spondylitis synovial fluid.

The CDR3 contains 15 residues. V shed 5 bases and J 3 bases; nucleotides not matched to a gene: 5. Libraries for TCR beta were made by quantitative 5'-RACE with molecular barcodes. TCRdb ran MiXCR on the 5' RACE reads and lists one entry per CDR3 protein. This sample has some 120,000 distinct CDR3 sequences, with 6% to 8.5% found just once. This clonotype was seen ten or more times. No antigen is known for it. The sample comprised blood, either unsorted or a sorted T cell fraction (not recorded which). The J gene is TRBJ2-2, the V gene TRBV12-3 or TRBV12-4; 8 nucleotides line up with TRBD1. The source is a male donor with ankylosing spondylitis or in good health (not recorded which). This CDR3 is CASSPGQVDTGELFF. The CDR3 DNA follows: TGTGCCAGCAGTCCGGGACAGGTTGACACCGGGGAGCTGTTTTTT.